These 6 T cell receptor beta chains came from one sample sequenced in a study of blood T cell repertoires in COVID-19. Sequencing was performed with immunoSEQ multiplex PCR; in TCRdb, only in-frame clones are kept and a portion is missing. Counted here are 120,000 or so clones, over 75% occurring once; the ten biggest clones make up approximately 4.9%. The sample consisted of peripheral blood. All receptors derive from a woman in her 70s with acute or convalescent COVID-19.

The genes are TRBV7-2 and TRBJ1-2, with D unclear. The germline V and J ends were trimmed by 1 base and 4 bases, with 10 bases remaining between them. Per the germline V gene, CDR1 is SGHTA and CDR2 is FQGNSA. This CDR3 is 14 amino acids long. The CDR3 loop is CASSLESDFYGYTF. The DNA for the CDR3 is TGTGCCAGCAGCTTAGAGTCTGACTTCTATGGCTACACCTTC.

The chain has TRBV10-3 and TRBJ2-2, with D perhaps TRBD1 (5 bases). The CDR3 length is 14 residues. V was trimmed by 6 bases and J by 1 base, leaving 9 bases between them. Germline lookup yields CDR1 ENHRY and CDR2 SYGVKD. The CDR3 DNA sequence: TGTGCCATCAGGATACAGGAGAACACCGGGGAGCTGTTTTTT. This sequence encodes CAIRIQENTGELFF.

V is TRBV18 and J is TRBJ2-5, with D perhaps TRBD2 (5 bases). Trimming removed 2 bases at V and 0 bases at J, with 13 bases between. Germline CDR1 and CDR2: KGHSH and LQKENI. CDR3 length: 16 residues. CDR3 DNA: TGTGCCAGCTCACCATGGAACTCGGGGAACCAAGAGACCCAGTACTTC. This gives the protein CASSPWNSGNQETQYF.

This sequence joins TRBV5-4 and TRBJ1-1, with TRBD1 matching 8 bases. The CDR3 has 16 residues. Germline CDR1 is SGHNT and CDR2 is YYREEE (reference sequence). V gave up 0 bases and J gave up 6 bases; unmatched junction bases: 10. Here the CDR3 DNA reads TGTGCCAGCAGCTTGGGGCAGGGGGCAATTCTCCCTGAAGCTTTCTTT. Translating it yields CASSLGQGAILPEAFF.

This clone was observed a handful of times. V usage is TRBV9 and J usage is TRBJ2-5, with TRBD2 matching 9 bases. CDR3 length: 14 residues. CDR1 and CDR2 (germline): SGDLS, YYNGEE. V lost 4 bases and J lost 1; bases outside the gene matches: 2. CDR3 loop: CASSRGGAQETQYF. As DNA, the CDR3 is TGTGCCAGCAGCCGCGGGGGGGCCCAAGAGACCCAGTACTTC.

The CDR3 DNA is TGTGCCAGCAGCTTTGACAGGGCTACTTACAATGAGCAGTTCTTC. This translates into CASSFDRATYNEQFF. The V call is TRBV11-3, the J call TRBJ2-1, with 7 nucleotides matching TRBD1. The CDR3 loop spans 15 amino acids. V shed 3 bases and J 4 bases; nucleotides not matched to a gene: 6. Germline CDR1 reads SGHNT; CDR2 reads YENEEA. Variable domain in full (rest from reference TRBV11-3 and TRBJ2-1): EAGVVQSPRYKIIEKKQPVAFWCNPISGHNTLYWYLQNLGQGPELLIRYENEEAVDDSQLPKDRFSAERLKGVDSTLKIQPAELGDSAVYLCASSFDRATYNEQFFGPGTRLTVL.